This T cell receptor beta chain comes out of a study of shared clonotypes between healthy human individuals. Naive CD8 cells, CD45RO-negative and positively selected for CCR7, excluded terminally differentiated effector memory CD45RA+ cells. Per germline, CDR1 SGHRS and CDR2 YFSETQ. CDR3 size: 15 residues. Trimming removed 0 bases from V and 3 bases from J; junction bases left unmatched: 4. Assay used: immunoSEQ multiplex PCR; TCRdb lists only in-frame clones, some missing. The data contain hundreds of thousands of clones, 92% of them singletons. What was sequenced was naive CD8+ T cells sorted from blood. The V call is TRBV5-1, the J call TRBJ2-7; 9 bases are a match to TRBD2. The TCR sequence derives from a man aged 25-40 years in good health. The CDR3 is CASSLAASGDYEQYF. Here the CDR3 DNA reads TGCGCCAGCAGCTTGGCGGCTAGCGGGGACTACGAGCAGTACTTC.